This is a list of T cell receptor beta chains from one sample in a study of identical twins. One entry per CDR3 protein results from TCRdb running MiXCR on the 5' RACE reads. Of fewer than 250,000 distinct CDR3 sequences in the sample, approximately 6.8% were seen once. The data were also submitted as part of a second study, on yellow fever vaccine responses in identical twins.

Sequences were obtained from CD8+ T cells sorted from blood. These receptors were collected from a woman aged 18-30 years in good health. Each CDR3 is given with its conserved first and last residue. A D gene is named only where the DNA matches it firmly. A clone size is listed for some rows: how often the clone was seen (once, few, many), or a class if it is expanded.

TRBJ1-5	many	TRBV27	.	TGTGCCAGCAGGGGACAAATCAATCAGCCCCAGCATTTT	CASRGQINQPQHF
TRBJ2-7	few	TRBV12-3/TRBV12-4	TRBD2	TGTGCCAGCAGTTTAGCAGCCCCCCGGGGGGGCGGGTACGAGCAGTACTTC	CASSLAAPRGGGYEQYF
TRBJ2-1	few	TRBV10-2	.	TGCGCCAGCGGGACCCTCAATGAGCAGTTCTTC	CASGTLNEQFF
TRBJ2-1	few	TRBV24-1	.	TGTGCCACCAGTGATTTCGACAGCGGATCCTACAATGAGCAGTTCTTC	CATSDFDSGSYNEQFF
TRBJ1-6	many	TRBV24-1	.	TGTGCCACCAGTGATTTTTCACCCCTCCACTTT	CATSDFSPLHF
TRBJ2-5	many	TRBV4-1	TRBD1	TGCGCCAGCAGCCCGGGACAGGGTAGAGAGACCCAGTACTTC	CASSPGQGRETQYF
TRBJ1-1	.	TRBV10-3	TRBD1	TGTGCCATAAGTGGGACAGGGCCCCGGATGAACACTGAAGCTTTCTTT	CAISGTGPRMNTEAFF
TRBJ2-3	many	TRBV9	.	TGTGCCAGCAGCGCCGAGACCATGACAGATACGCAGTATTTT	CASSAETMTDTQYF
TRBJ1-6	few	TRBV2	TRBD1	TGTGCCAGCGGAGGGACAGCTAAGTCACCCCTCCACTTT	CASGGTAKSPLHF
TRBJ2-1	few	TRBV12-3/TRBV12-4	TRBD2	TGTGCCAGCAGCGAAAGCGGGATTTCCTACAATGAGCAGTTCTTC	CASSESGISYNEQFF
TRBJ2-4	few	TRBV6-2/TRBV6-3	.	TGTGCCAGCAGTCGCACCCTCCTGGCGGGGACCAAAAACATTCAGTACTTC	CASSRTLLAGTKNIQYF
TRBJ1-1	many	TRBV4-1	TRBD1	TGCGCCAGCAGCCCTGGGGGACAGGGGGGGTACACTGAAGCTTTCTTT	CASSPGGQGGYTEAFF